One T cell receptor beta chain is described in this entry. Its target is unknown. Broader study findings: The larger-cohort validation was restricted to a single TCR beta V-J rearrangement rather than whole repertoires.

Cells sorted as Tregs were CD4+, CD25+ and CD127-/low. The CDR3 contains 14 residues. Between the trimmed V and J ends, which lost 6 bases and 2 bases, there was a span of 14 bases. Germline CDR1 reads ENHRY; CDR2 reads SYGVKD. TCRdb analysed the 5' RACE reads with MiXCR anew, one entry per CDR3 protein. The sample carries approximately 11,000 distinct CDR3 sequences, 27% recorded once. The sample was Tregs sorted from a lymph node. The clonotype comes from a female donor with breast cancer. The genes are TRBV10-3 and TRBJ2-7; maybe TRBD1 (6 bases). CDR3 loop: CAISETDRTYEQYF. DNA for the CDR3: TGTGCCATCAGCGAGACGGACAGAACCTACGAGCAGTACTTC.